This T cell receptor (beta chain) was captured in a study of OX40 agonist ivuxolimab in advanced cancers. Study details: Every 2 weeks, patients got intravenous ivuxolimab at one of six dose levels (0.01-10 mg/kg). Study outcomes and limitations: Partial responders receiving 0.1-3.0 mg/kg showed among the lowest clonal expansion.

Patients were ineligible given autoimmune disease history or systemic immunosuppression. At cycle 4 day 1, cycle 7 day 1, and baseline, blood was sampled. Sequenced by immunoSEQ multiplex PCR; TCRdb stores in-frame clones only, minus some. Of under 95,000 clones listed, roughly nine tenths are singletons. The CDR3 length is 14 residues. Looked up from germline, CDR1 is MNHNS and CDR2 is SASEGT. The V and J ends lost 6 bases and 0 bases respectively, with 9 bases between them. Regarding this clone: Its antigen remains unidentified.

The chain carries TRBV6-1 and TRBJ1-3, with D possibly being TRBD1 (5 bases). This specimen was CD4+ or CD8+ T cells sorted from blood, taken in a trial of the OX40 agonist ivuxolimab. The sequence derives from an adult with an advanced solid tumor such as melanoma, head and neck, liver or kidney cancer. The CDR3 loop is CASSEGYSGNTIYF. The CDR3 DNA follows: TGTGCCAGCAGCGAGGGGTACTCTGGAAACACCATATATTTT.